Sequencing of this T cell receptor (beta chain) was carried out in a study of blood T cell repertoires in COVID-19 (dated by TCRdb to the early 2020s). About the study as a whole: Samples from collaborators originated in the United States, Italy and Spain and spanned both the acute and convalescent phases of COVID-19. The prospective study material was composed of cDNA or gDNA derived from T cells, B-cell-depleted T cells, or PBMCs. Deeply sampled blood TCRbeta repertoires from subjects exposed to, actively infected with, or recovered from COVID-19 were included in the dataset. The repertoires were made available in a free public database intended to serve as a resource for research on the immune response to SARS-CoV-2. Samples were obtained from the ongoing ImmuneRACE study (first 160 participants) and from 1,254 subjects provided by 6 global collaborators. Nearly every sample came with metadata listing a de-identified subject ID, COVID-19 status, age in years and sex. HLA class I and class II types, where available, came from metadata supplied by the sample provider rather than from assay-based typing.

To note about this clone: What antigen it recognizes has not been identified. Base qualities were left out, and no much larger clone turns up one base away.

The collaborating institutions used their own protocols to collect whole blood in K2EDTA tubes. Collaborator samples were shipped for TCRbeta analysis as frozen whole blood, isolated PBMCs, or DNA extracted from either sample type. The immunoSEQ Assay, a bias-controlled multiplex PCR, was used to amplify TCRbeta CDR3 regions from genomic DNA. The original pipeline was this. Nucleated cell counts per sample were estimated from amplification of reference gene primers within the assay. Sequence reads were collapsed and filtered to measure the absolute abundance of every unique TCRbeta CDR3 rearrangement. For each sample, productive Simpson clonality was calculated as the square root of Simpson's diversity index over productive rearrangements. The table was pulled from immuneACCESS by TCRdb, which kept in-frame rearrangements only. Such tables lose some clones; where checked, under half of the loss comes from unresolved V genes, and the rest has no known cause. D and trimming were read from the DNA, whereas the V and J calls and clone size are those reported in that table. The sample contains some 130,000 clones, almost 70% of them found a single time. The ten largest clonotypes hold under 2.5% of the sample.

The full study reports these points: Clinical and demographic metadata were provided uncurated, with the amount varying by source and participant.

The sequence was collected from a woman in her seventies with acute or convalescent COVID-19. Material: peripheral blood.

The CDR3 region has the sequence CSAAFSDTQYF. The base sequence is TGCAGTGCTGCGTTCTCAGATACGCAGTATTTT. The chain joins TRBV20-1 to TRBJ2-3; the D gene cannot be resolved reliably. From its cysteine to its phenylalanine, the CDR3 spans 11 amino acids. Only the CDR3 region is kept as DNA, spanning 33 bases read in frame from base 1. The V and J ends are trimmed by 5 bases and 4 bases, leaving 7 bases between them. Via the germline V gene (reference sequence), CDR1 is DFQATT and CDR2 SNEGSKA.